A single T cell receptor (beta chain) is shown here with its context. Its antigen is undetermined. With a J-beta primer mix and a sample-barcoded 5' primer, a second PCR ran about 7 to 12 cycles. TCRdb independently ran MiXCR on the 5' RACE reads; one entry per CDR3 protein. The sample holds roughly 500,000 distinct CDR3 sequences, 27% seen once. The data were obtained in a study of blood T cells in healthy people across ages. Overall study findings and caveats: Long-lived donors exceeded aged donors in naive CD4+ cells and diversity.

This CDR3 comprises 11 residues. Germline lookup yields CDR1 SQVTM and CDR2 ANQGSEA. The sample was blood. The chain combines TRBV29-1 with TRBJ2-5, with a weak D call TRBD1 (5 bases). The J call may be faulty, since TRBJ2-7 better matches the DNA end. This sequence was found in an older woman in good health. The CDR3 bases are TGCAGCGTGACCAGGGTCAACGAGCAGTACTTC. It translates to CSVTRVNEQYF.